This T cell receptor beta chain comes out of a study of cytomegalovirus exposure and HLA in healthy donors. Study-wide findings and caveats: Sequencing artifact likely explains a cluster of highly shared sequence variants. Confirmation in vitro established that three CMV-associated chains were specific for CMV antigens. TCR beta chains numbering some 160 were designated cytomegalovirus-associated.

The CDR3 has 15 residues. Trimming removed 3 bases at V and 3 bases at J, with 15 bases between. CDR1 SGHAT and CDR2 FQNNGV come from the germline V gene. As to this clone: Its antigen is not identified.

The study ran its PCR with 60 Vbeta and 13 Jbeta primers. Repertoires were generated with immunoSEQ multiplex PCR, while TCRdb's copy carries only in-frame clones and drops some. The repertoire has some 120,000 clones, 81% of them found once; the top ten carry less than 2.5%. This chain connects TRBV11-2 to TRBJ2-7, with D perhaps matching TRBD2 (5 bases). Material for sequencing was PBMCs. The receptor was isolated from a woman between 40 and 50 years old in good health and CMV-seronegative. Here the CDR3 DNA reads TGTGCCAGCAGCTTTTACCTAGACTACAGCTACGAGCAGTACTTC. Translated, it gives CASSFYLDYSYEQYF. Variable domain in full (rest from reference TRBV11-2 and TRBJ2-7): EAGVAQSPRYKIIEKRQSVAFWCNPISGHATLYWYQQILGQGPKLLIQFQNNGVVDDSQLPKDRFSAERLKGVDSTLKIQPAKLEDSAVYLCASSFYLDYSYEQYFGPGTRLTVT.